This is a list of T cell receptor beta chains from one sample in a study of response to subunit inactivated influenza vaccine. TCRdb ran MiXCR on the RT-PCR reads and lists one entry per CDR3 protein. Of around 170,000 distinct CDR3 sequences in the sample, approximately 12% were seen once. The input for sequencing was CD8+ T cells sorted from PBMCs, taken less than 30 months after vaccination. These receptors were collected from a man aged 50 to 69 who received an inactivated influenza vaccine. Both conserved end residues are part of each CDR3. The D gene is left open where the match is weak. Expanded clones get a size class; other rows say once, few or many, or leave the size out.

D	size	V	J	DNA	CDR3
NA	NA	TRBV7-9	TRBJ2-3	TGTGCCAGCAGCCCCCACCCTACCTACCAGGATACGCAGTATTTT	CASSPHPTYQDTQYF
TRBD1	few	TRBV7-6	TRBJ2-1	TGTGCCAGCAGCTTACGGGGACAGCTAAAGGCAGATGAGCAGTTCTTC	CASSLRGQLKADEQFF
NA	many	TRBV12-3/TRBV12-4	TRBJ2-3	TGTGCCAGCAGTTTTTCCAGGTCCTCAGATACGCAGTATTTT	CASSFSRSSDTQYF
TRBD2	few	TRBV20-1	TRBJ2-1	TGCAGTGCCATAGCGGGGGGATCTAGAAATGAGCAGTTCTTC	CSAIAGGSRNEQFF
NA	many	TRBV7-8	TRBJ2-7	TGTGCCAGCAGCCGCGGTTCCTACGAGCAGTACTTC	CASSRGSYEQYF
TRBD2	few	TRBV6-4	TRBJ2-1	TGTGCCAGCAGTCACAACCATATGACTAGCGGGGGGGCGTACAATGAGCAGTTCTTC	CASSHNHMTSGGAYNEQFF
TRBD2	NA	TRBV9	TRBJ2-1	TGTGCCAGCAGCACTAGCGGGGGGGCCAACAATGAGCAGTTCTTC	CASSTSGGANNEQFF
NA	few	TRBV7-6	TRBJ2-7	TGTGCCAGCAGCCCTAGTGGGGGGGAGCAGTACTTC	CASSPSGGEQYF
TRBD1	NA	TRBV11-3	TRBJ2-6	TGTGCCAGCAGAAAGGACAGGGCCTCTGGGGCCAACGTCCTGACTTTC	CASRKDRASGANVLTF
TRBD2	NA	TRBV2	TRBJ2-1	TGTGCCAGCAGTGACCCGGGAGGGCCAGAGGAGCAGTTCTTC	CASSDPGGPEEQFF
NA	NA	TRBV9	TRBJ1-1	TGTGCCAGCAGCTTAGGACGGACGGCGAACACTGAAGCTTTCTTT	CASSLGRTANTEAFF
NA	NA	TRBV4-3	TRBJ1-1	TGCGCCAGCAGCCAAGATCGAGTGGGGGGGGACACTGAAGCTTTCTTT	CASSQDRVGGDTEAFF
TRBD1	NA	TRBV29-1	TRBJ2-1	TGCAGCGTTCCAGGGGGACGCTACTACAATGAGCAGTTCTTC	CSVPGGRYYNEQFF
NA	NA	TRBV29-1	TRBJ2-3	TGCAGCGTTGAAGGAGGTCAGACTAGTCTTCCGGCAGATACGCAGTATTTT	CSVEGGQTSLPADTQYF
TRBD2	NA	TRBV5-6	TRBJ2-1	TGTGCCAGCAGCCTTTGGACTAGCGGCCCCTACAATGAGCAGTTCTTC	CASSLWTSGPYNEQFF
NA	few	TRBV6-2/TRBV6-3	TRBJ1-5	TGTGCCAGCAGTTACCCCCAAGACACTAGCAATCAGCCCCAGCATTTT	CASSYPQDTSNQPQHF
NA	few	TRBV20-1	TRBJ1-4	TGCAGTGCTAGCCCATTCGATGGACGTGAAAAACTGTTTTTT	CSASPFDGREKLFF
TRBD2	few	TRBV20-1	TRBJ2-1	TGCAGTGCTAGAACTAGCGGGAGGTACAATGAGCAGTTCTTC	CSARTSGRYNEQFF
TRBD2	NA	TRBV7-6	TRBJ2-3	TGTGCCAGCAGCTTAGCGGTGGCTAGCGGGGGAGGTACAGATACGCAGTATTTT	CASSLAVASGGGTDTQYF
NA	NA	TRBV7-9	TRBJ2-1	TGTGCCAGCAGCTTAGGAGGTCGGTTGAATGAGCAGTTCTTC	CASSLGGRLNEQFF
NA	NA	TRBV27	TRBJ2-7	TGTGCCAGCCGTAGGGGCGAGCAGTACTTC	CASRRGEQYF
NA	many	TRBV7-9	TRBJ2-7	TGTGCCAGCAGCTTAGCGAGCGGGCAAAAGGCCTACGAGCAGTACTTC	CASSLASGQKAYEQYF
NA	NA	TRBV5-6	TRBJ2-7	TGTGCCAGCAGCTTGGTGGGGATCCGCTACGAGCAGTACTTC	CASSLVGIRYEQYF
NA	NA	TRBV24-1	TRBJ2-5	TGTGCCACCAGTGACCCCCAAGAGACCCAGTACTTC	CATSDPQETQYF
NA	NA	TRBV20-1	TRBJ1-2	TGCAGTGCTAGAGTTCCCGATGAGGGGAGGGAAGGCTATGGCTACACCTTC	CSARVPDEGREGYGYTF
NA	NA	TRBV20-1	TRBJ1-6	TGCAGTGCCGGGTCCGCCGCCAGATATAATTCACCCCTCCACTTT	CSAGSAARYNSPLHF
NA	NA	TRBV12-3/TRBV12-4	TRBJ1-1	TGTGCCAGCAGTTTAAACGGACGGTACACTGAAGCTTTCTTT	CASSLNGRYTEAFF
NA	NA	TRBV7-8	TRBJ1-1	TGTGCCAGCAGCTTAGGTTGGAGGGGCCGAACTGAAGCTTTCTTT	CASSLGWRGRTEAFF
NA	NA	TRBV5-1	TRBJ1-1	TGCGCCAGCAGCTTCATAGGGGAGAACACTGAAGCTTTCTTT	CASSFIGENTEAFF
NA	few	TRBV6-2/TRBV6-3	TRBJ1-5	TGTGCCAGCAGTTACTCCCGAGGTCAGCCCCAGCATTTT	CASSYSRGQPQHF
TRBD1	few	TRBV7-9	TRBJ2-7	TGTGCCAGCAGCTTAACGGACAGGTACGAGCAGTACTTC	CASSLTDRYEQYF
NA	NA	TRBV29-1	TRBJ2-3	TGCAGCGTTGTGCTGTTCCCAGATACGCAGTATTTT	CSVVLFPDTQYF
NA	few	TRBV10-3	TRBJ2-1	TGTGCCATCAGTGAGCCCCCAGAGGGGGGCAATGAGCAGTTCTTC	CAISEPPEGGNEQFF